These T cell receptor beta chains were read from a single sample in a study of post-analysis software for immune sequencing data. TCRdb used MiXCR to reprocess the PCR reads, holding one entry per CDR3 protein. There are about 760,000 distinct CDR3 sequences in the sample; 25% to 30% occur only once, and around 0.55% lies in the top ten. Sample: blood. These TCRs come from a girl between 5 and 17 years old with multiple sclerosis. Each CDR3 is given with its conserved first and last residue. D genes are given only for firm matches. Clone sizes are given selectively: once, few, many, or a class where the clone is expanded.

V	J	D	size	DNA	CDR3
TRBV15	TRBJ2-1	TRBD2	few	TGTGCCACCAGCAGAGAGGGAGCGGGGGTCAATGAGCAGTTCTTC	CATSREGAGVNEQFF
TRBV20-1	TRBJ1-2	.	.	TGCAGTGCTAGAGATAGCAGCTATGGCTACACCTTC	CSARDSSYGYTF
TRBV20-1	TRBJ2-3	.	many	TGCAGTGCCCCAAAACCCGGGACGCTCACAGATACGCAGTATTTT	CSAPKPGTLTDTQYF
TRBV6-5	TRBJ1-2	.	few	TGTGCCAGCACACAGACAGTTACTAACTATGGCTACACCTTC	CASTQTVTNYGYTF
TRBV7-2	TRBJ2-7	TRBD2	.	TGTGCCAGCAGCACATCTAGGGACGGCCTACTAGCGACCCGTTACGAGCAGTACTTC	CASSTSRDGLLATRYEQYF
TRBV6-5	TRBJ2-1	TRBD2	few	TGTGCCAGCAGTAGTCAAGCGGGGAGCTCCTACAATGAGCAGTTCTTC	CASSSQAGSSYNEQFF
TRBV5-1	TRBJ2-5	.	few	TGCGCCAGCACCTTCGGCGGCCGCTTTGAGACCCAGTACTTC	CASTFGGRFETQYF
TRBV6-5	TRBJ1-1	TRBD1	few	TGTGCCAGCAGTTACTCCGGACAGGGGCATGAAGCTTTCTTT	CASSYSGQGHEAFF
TRBV11-2	TRBJ2-3	.	.	TGTGCCAGCAGCCCCCTGGGTGTGGGGGGCGGAGATACGCAGTATTTT	CASSPLGVGGGDTQYF
TRBV5-1	TRBJ2-1	.	.	TGCGCCAGCAGCTTGGCCGACGACAGTTACAATGAGCAGTTCTTC	CASSLADDSYNEQFF
TRBV5-1	TRBJ1-6	TRBD1	.	TGCGCCAGCACTCCCGGGACAGCTTTTAATTCACCCCTCCACTTT	CASTPGTAFNSPLHF
TRBV20-1	TRBJ2-5	.	.	TGCAGTGCTCTACCGCGGGTCCAAGAGACCCAGTACTTC	CSALPRVQETQYF
TRBV7-9	TRBJ1-2	.	few	TGTGCCAGCAGCCTGGTGATCTCTAACTATGGCTACACCTTC	CASSLVISNYGYTF
TRBV12-3/TRBV12-4	TRBJ1-5	.	.	TGTGCCAGCAGTTTCAACCAGGCCGATCAGCCCCAGCATTTT	CASSFNQADQPQHF
TRBV5-8	TRBJ2-3	TRBD1	.	TGTGCCAGCAGCTTGGAGGGGACAGGCGACTACACAGATACGCAGTATTTT	CASSLEGTGDYTDTQYF
TRBV28	TRBJ2-7	.	.	TGTGCCAGCAGTTTAAGGCAATCGGGGGAGCAGTACTTC	CASSLRQSGEQYF
TRBV9	TRBJ2-3	.	.	TGTGCCAGCAGCGCAGGGGACGGGACATCTACGCAGTATTTT	CASSAGDGTSTQYF
TRBV7-9	TRBJ1-6	.	.	TGTGCCAGCAGCTTAAATGGGGATTCACCCCTCCACTTT	CASSLNGDSPLHF
TRBV20-1	TRBJ1-1	TRBD1	.	TGCAGTGCTAGATACAGGGGGGAGAACACTGAAGCTTTCTTT	CSARYRGENTEAFF
TRBV7-2	TRBJ1-2	TRBD1	few	TGTGCCAGCAGCTTATTGGACAGGGCCATTTTTGGCTACACCTTC	CASSLLDRAIFGYTF
TRBV6-4	TRBJ1-5	.	many	TGTGCCAGCACCGCCCTAAAAGACGGCCAGCCCCAGCATTTT	CASTALKDGQPQHF
TRBV20-1	TRBJ1-3	TRBD1	.	TGCAGTGCTCCACCCACAGCAGGGGGTTCCGGAAACACCATATATTTT	CSAPPTAGGSGNTIYF
TRBV12-3/TRBV12-4	TRBJ2-3	TRBD1	few	TGTGCCAGCAGTTTATCTGGGACAGGGGCAAGGGATACGCAGTATTTT	CASSLSGTGARDTQYF
TRBV20-1	TRBJ1-2	TRBD1	.	TGCAGTGCTAGTGCGGGACAGGGGTATGGCTACACCTTC	CSASAGQGYGYTF
TRBV5-1	TRBJ2-1	.	many	TGCGCCAGCCGGACCTACAATGAGCAGTTCTTC	CASRTYNEQFF
TRBV20-1	TRBJ2-7	TRBD2	few	TGCAGTGCTCCCAATAGCGGGAGCCTCTCATACGAGCAGTACTTC	CSAPNSGSLSYEQYF
TRBV12-3/TRBV12-4	TRBJ1-2	TRBD1	few	TGTGCCAGCAGTTTAGCAACGGGACAGCGGAGAGCTGGCTACACCTTC	CASSLATGQRRAGYTF
TRBV27	TRBJ1-5	.	many	TGTGCCAGCAGTCGTAAACCGAATCAGCCCCAGCATTTT	CASSRKPNQPQHF
TRBV20-1	TRBJ2-4	.	.	TGCAGTGCTAGATGGGCTGGGGGCATAGCCAAAAACATTCAGTACTTC	CSARWAGGIAKNIQYF
TRBV6-6	TRBJ1-1	.	.	TGTGCCAGCAATACGGGCAGCAGCCAGATCGTGGCTTTCTTT	CASNTGSSQIVAFF
TRBV19	TRBJ2-1	.	few	TGTGCCAGTAGGACGACCCCGGACTTTTCCTACAATGAGCAGTTCTTC	CASRTTPDFSYNEQFF
TRBV27	TRBJ2-7	TRBD1	.	TGTGCCAGCAGTTTAAGGGGGACAGCCTACGAGCAGTACTTC	CASSLRGTAYEQYF
TRBV11-2	TRBJ2-1	TRBD1	.	TGTGCCAGCAGCTTAATTAAAGGGGGTAGACAGGGAACATCTCGGTTAGGTGAGCAGTTCTTC	CASSLIKGGRQGTSRLGEQFF
TRBV7-2	TRBJ1-4	TRBD1	.	TGTGCCAGCAGCTCGGACAGGGTTCGGGAAAAACTGTTTTTT	CASSSDRVREKLFF
TRBV5-6	TRBJ2-5	TRBD2	.	TGTGCCGGCAGCTTGTTACTAGCGGGGAGGCAAGAGACCCAGTACTTC	CAGSLLLAGRQETQYF
TRBV12-3/TRBV12-4	TRBJ2-5	.	few	TGTGCCAGCAGTTTCATCCGACGAGAGCAGTACTTC	CASSFIRREQYF
TRBV20-1	TRBJ2-7	TRBD2	few	TGCAGTGGCGGACTAGCGGGAGTCTACGAGCAGTACTTC	CSGGLAGVYEQYF
TRBV27	TRBJ2-7	.	.	TGTGCCAGCGGTTCCAGGGGTGGTTCCGAGCAGTACTTC	CASGSRGGSEQYF
TRBV7-2	TRBJ2-7	.	many	TGTGCCAGCGGCCGGAGCTCCTACGAGCAGTACTTC	CASGRSSYEQYF
TRBV7-2	TRBJ2-7	.	.	TGTGCCAGCAGCTCAGCTTCCTACGAGCAGTACTTC	CASSSASYEQYF
TRBV20-1	TRBJ2-7	TRBD1	.	TGCAGTGCTGGGTTCCCGGGACAGGGGGCTTACGAGCAGTACTTC	CSAGFPGQGAYEQYF
TRBV20-1	TRBJ1-1	TRBD1	.	TGCAGTGCTAGGGGGACAGGTCCCCTCGATTGGACTGAAGCTTTCTTT	CSARGTGPLDWTEAFF
TRBV20-1	TRBJ2-7	.	few	TGCAGTGCCCAAAGGGAGTCCGAGCAGTACTTC	CSAQRESEQYF
TRBV6-2/TRBV6-3	TRBJ2-1	TRBD2	once	TGTGCCAGCAGCCTCTCTAGCGGGGGCCTCTACAATGAGCAGTTCTTC	CASSLSSGGLYNEQFF
TRBV18	TRBJ2-5	TRBD1	.	TGTGCCAGCTCACCACTGTCCGGCCAGGGGGCCGGGGAGACCCAGTACTTC	CASSPLSGQGAGETQYF
TRBV6-5	TRBJ2-3	.	.	TGTGCCAGCAGTCAGGGGAGGGACACAGATACGCAGTATTTT	CASSQGRDTDTQYF
TRBV20-1	TRBJ2-7	.	many	TGCAGTGCTTCGACAGGCAGCTCCTACGAGCAGTACTTC	CSASTGSSYEQYF
TRBV6-5	TRBJ1-2	TRBD1	many	TGTGCCAGCAGTGCGCGCGGACAGGGCTATGGCTACACCTTC	CASSARGQGYGYTF
TRBV10-3	TRBJ2-1	TRBD2	.	TGTGCCATCAGTCCCGGGACTAGCGGGAGGGGCGAGCAGTTCTTC	CAISPGTSGRGEQFF
TRBV28	TRBJ1-2	.	.	TGTGCCAGCAGTTCCCAGGAGGGAGCTAACTATGGCTACACCTTC	CASSSQEGANYGYTF
TRBV28	TRBJ1-1	.	.	TGTGCCAGCAGATCGGTGAACTCTGAAGCTTTCTTT	CASRSVNSEAFF
TRBV27	TRBJ1-6	TRBD1	few	TGTGCCAGCAGTTTCCGGGACAGTCTAAATTCACCCCTCCACTTT	CASSFRDSLNSPLHF
TRBV7-8	TRBJ1-5	.	few	TGTGCCAGCAGCTTAGCGAGGGCAAATAGCAATCAGCCCCAGCATTTT	CASSLARANSNQPQHF
TRBV29-1	TRBJ2-7	TRBD2	.	TGCAGCGTTGTAGGACTAGCGGCCGGACCATCCTACAATGAGCAGTACTTC	CSVVGLAAGPSYNEQYF
TRBV12-3/TRBV12-4	TRBJ1-6	.	.	TGTGCCAGCAGACTTGGGACGGCCGATAATTCACCCCCCCACTTT	CASRLGTADNSPPHF
TRBV7-2	TRBJ2-7	.	many	TGTGCCAGCAGCTTAGGGCCCGTCTCCTACGAGCAGTACTTC	CASSLGPVSYEQYF
TRBV3-1	TRBJ2-5	TRBD2	.	TGTGCCAGCAGCCAAGATGGTGGTAGCGGGAAGGAGACCCAGTACTTC	CASSQDGGSGKETQYF
TRBV5-6	TRBJ2-6	.	.	TGTGCCAGCAGTTCCCCTGGGGCCAACGTCCCGACTTTC	CASSSPGANVPTF
TRBV5-4	TRBJ2-7	.	.	TGTGCCAGCAGCCCGGTGGACGTCTCCTACGAGCAGTACTTC	CASSPVDVSYEQYF
TRBV2	TRBJ1-4	TRBD1	few	TGTGCCAGCAGTCTCTCGGGACAGGGTCGTTTGGAAAAACTGTTTTTT	CASSLSGQGRLEKLFF